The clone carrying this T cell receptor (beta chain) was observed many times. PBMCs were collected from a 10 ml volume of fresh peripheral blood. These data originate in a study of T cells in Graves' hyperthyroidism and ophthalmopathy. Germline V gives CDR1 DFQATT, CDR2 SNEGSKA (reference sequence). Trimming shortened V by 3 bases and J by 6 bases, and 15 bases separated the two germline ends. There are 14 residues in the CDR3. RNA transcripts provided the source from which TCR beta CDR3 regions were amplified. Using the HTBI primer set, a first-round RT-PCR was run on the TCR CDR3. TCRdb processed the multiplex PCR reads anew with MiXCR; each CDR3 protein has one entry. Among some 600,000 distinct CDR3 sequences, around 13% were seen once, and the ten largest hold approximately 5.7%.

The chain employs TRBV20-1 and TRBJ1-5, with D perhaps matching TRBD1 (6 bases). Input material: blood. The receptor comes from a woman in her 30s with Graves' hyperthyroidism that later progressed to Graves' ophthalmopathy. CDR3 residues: CSASNREISQPQHF. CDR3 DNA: TGCAGTGCTAGTAACAGGGAAATCAGTCAGCCCCAGCATTTT.